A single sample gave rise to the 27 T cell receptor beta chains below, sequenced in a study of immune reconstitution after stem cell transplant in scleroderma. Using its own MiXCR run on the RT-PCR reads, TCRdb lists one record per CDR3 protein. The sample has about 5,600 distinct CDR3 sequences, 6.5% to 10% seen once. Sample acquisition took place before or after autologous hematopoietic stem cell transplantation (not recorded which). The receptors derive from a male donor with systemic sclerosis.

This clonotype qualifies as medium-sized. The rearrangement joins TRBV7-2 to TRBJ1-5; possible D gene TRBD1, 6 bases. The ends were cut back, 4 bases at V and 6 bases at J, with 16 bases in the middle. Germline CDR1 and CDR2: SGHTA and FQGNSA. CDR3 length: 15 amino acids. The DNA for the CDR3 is TGTGCCAGCAGCTCAGTCACAGGGAAACTTCAGCCCCAGCATTTT. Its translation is CASSSVTGKLQPQHF.

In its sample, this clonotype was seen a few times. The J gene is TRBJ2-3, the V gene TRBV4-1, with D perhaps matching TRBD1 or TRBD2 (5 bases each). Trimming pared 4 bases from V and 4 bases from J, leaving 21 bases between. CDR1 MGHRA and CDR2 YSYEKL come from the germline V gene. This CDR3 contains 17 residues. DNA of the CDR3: TGCGCCAGCAGCCCCCGCCTTCTGGGGGATCCCCCAGATACGCAGTATTTT. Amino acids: CASSPRLLGDPPDTQYF.

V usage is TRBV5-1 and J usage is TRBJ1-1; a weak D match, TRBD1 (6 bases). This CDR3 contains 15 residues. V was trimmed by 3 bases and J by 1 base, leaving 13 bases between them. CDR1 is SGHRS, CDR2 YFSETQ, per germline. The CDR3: CASSSLDSGNTEAFF. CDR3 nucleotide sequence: TGCGCCAGCAGCTCCCTGGACAGTGGGAACACTGAAGCTTTCTTT.

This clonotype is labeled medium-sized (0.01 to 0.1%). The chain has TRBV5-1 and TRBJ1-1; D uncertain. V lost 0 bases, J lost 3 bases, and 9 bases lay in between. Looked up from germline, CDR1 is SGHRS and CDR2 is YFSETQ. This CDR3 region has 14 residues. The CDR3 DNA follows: TGCGCCAGCAGCTTGGCCCGGGAGTACACTGAAGCTTTCTTT. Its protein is CASSLAREYTEAFF.

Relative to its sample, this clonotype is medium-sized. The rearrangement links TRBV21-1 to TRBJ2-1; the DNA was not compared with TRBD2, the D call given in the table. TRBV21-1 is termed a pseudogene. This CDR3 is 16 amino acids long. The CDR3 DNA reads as TGTGCCAGCAGCTCCGGGACTAGCGGGAGTAGGGATGAGCAGTTCTTC. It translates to CASSSGTSGSRDEQFF.

The CDR3 reads CATSRETVAGGPQSSYNEQFF. CDR3 DNA: TGTGCCACCAGCAGAGAGACCGTGGCGGGGGGGCCGCAGAGCTCCTACAATGAGCAGTTCTTC. The rearrangement joins TRBV15 to TRBJ2-1; TRBD2 matches at 9 bases. This CDR3 is 21 amino acids long. Germline CDR1 and CDR2: LNHNV and YYDKDF (reference sequence). V lost 0 bases to trimming and J lost 0 bases; unmatched junction nucleotides: 15. Full variable domain (rest looked up from reference TRBV15 and TRBJ2-1): DAMVIQNPRYQVTQFGKPVTLSCSQTLNHNVMYWYQQKSSQAPKLLFHYYDKDFNNEADTPDNFQSRRPNTSFCFLDIRSPGLGDTAMYLCATSRETVAGGPQSSYNEQFFGPGTRLTVL.

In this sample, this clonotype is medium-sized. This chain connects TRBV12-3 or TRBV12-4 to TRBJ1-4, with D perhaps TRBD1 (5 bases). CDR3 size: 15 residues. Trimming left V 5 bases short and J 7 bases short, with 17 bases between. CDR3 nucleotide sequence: TGTGCCAGCAGTCCAGGTCAGGGAGGTGGTGAAAAACTGTTTTTT. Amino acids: CASSPGQGGGEKLFF.

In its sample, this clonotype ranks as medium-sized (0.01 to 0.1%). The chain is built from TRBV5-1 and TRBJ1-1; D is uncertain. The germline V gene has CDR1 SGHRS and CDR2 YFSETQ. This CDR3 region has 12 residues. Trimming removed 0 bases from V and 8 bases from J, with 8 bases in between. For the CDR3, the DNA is TGCGCCAGCAGCTTGGAGGGCAGCGAAGCTTTCTTT. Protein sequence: CASSLEGSEAFF.

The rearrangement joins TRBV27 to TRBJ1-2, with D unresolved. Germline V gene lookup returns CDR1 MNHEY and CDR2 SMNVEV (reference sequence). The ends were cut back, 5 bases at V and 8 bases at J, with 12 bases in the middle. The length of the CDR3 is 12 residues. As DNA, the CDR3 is TGTGCCAGCAGTGCTGCGGGAAGGGGCTACACCTTC. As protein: CASSAAGRGYTF.

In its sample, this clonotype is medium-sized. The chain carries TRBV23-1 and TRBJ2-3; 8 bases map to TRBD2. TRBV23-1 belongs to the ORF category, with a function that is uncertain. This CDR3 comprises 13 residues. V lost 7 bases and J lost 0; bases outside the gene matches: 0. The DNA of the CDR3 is TGCGCCAGCACTAGCGGGAGCACAGATACGCAGTATTTT. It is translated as CASTSGSTDTQYF.

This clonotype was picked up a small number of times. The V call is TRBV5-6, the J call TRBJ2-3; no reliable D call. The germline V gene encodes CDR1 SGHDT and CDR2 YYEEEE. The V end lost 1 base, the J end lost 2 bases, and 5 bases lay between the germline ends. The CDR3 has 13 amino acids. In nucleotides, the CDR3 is TGTGCCAGCAGCTTGCAGGTCACAGATACGCAGTATTTT. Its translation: CASSLQVTDTQYF.

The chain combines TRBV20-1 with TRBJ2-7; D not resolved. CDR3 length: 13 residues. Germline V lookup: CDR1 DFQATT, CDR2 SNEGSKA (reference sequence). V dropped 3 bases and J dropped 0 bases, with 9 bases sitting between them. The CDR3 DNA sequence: TGCAGTGCTAGGACGGTGAGCTCCTACGAGCAGTACTTC. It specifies CSARTVSSYEQYF.

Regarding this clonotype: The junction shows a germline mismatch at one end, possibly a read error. The CDR3 reads CAGSSSGSQTSPLHF. The CDR3 DNA is TGTGCCGGCAGTTCCTCCGGGTCCCAGACTTCACCCCTCCACTTT. The rearrangement links TRBV2 to TRBJ1-6, with D hard to call. Germline CDR1 is SNHLY and CDR2 is FYNNEI. The CDR3 has 15 residues.

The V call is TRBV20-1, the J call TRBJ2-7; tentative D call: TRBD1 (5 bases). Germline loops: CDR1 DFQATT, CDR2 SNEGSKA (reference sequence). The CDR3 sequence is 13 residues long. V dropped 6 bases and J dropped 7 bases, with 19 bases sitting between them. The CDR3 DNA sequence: TGCAGTGCCCCGATACCAGGCGCAGGGGAGCAGTACTTC. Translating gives CSAPIPGAGEQYF.

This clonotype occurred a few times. Here the CDR3 DNA reads TGTGCCAGCAGCTACGGACAGGAAATCTACGAGCAGTACTTC. Translating gives CASSYGQEIYEQYF. V is TRBV7-2 and J is TRBJ2-7, with 7 nucleotides matching TRBD1. Germline CDR1 and CDR2: SGHTA and FQGNSA. After removal of 4 bases from V and 3 bases from J, the junction contained 6 bases not matched to a gene. The length of the CDR3 is 14 residues.

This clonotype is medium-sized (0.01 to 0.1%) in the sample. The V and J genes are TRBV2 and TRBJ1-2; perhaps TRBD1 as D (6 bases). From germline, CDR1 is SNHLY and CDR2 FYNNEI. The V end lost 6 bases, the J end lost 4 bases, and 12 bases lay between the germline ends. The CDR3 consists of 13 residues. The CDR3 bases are TGTGCCAGCAGGCTGGACAGAACCTATGGCTACACCTTC. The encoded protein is CASRLDRTYGYTF. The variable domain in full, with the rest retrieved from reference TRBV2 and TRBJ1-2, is EPEVTQTPSHQVTQMGQEVILRCVPISNHLYFYWYRQILGQKVEFLVSFYNNEISEKSEIFDDQFSVERPDGSNFTLKIRSTKLEDSAMYFCASRLDRTYGYTFGSGTRLTVV.

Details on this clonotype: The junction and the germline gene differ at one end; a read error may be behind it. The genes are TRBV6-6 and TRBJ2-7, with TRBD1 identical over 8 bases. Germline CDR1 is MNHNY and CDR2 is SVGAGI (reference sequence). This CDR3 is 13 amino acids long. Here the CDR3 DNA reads TGTGCCAGCAGGGCGGACAGGGAGGTCGAGCAGTGCTTC. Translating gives CASRADREVEQCF.

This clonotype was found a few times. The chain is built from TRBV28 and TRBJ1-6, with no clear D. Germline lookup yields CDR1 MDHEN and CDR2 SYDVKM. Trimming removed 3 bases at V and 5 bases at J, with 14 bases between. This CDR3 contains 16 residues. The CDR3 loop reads CASSFGTDWDNSPLHF. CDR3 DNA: TGTGCCAGCAGTTTTGGCACAGACTGGGATAATTCACCCCTCCACTTT. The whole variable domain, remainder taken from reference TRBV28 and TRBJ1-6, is DVKVTQSSRYLVKRTGEKVFLECVQDMDHENMFWYRQDPGLGLRLIYFSYDVKMKEKGDIPEGYSVSREKKERFSLILESASTNQTSMYLCASSFGTDWDNSPLHFGNGTRLTVT.

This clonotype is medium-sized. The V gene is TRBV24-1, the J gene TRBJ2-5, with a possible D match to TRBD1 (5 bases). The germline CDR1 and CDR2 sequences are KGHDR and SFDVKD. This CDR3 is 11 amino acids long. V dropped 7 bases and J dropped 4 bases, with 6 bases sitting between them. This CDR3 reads CATRGRETQYF. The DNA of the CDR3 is TGTGCCACCAGGGGGCGAGAGACCCAGTACTTC.

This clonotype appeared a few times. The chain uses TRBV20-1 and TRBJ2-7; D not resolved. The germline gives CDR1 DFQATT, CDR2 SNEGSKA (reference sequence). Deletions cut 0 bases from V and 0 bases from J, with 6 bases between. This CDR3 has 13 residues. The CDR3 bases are TGCAGTGCTAGAGAACAGAGCTCCTACGAGCAGTACTTC. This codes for CSAREQSSYEQYF.

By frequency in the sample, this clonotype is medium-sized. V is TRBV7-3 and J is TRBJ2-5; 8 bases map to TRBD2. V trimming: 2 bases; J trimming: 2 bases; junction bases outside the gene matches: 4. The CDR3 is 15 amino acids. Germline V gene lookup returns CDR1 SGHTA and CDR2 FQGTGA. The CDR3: CASSLHPSGQETQYF. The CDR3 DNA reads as TGTGCCAGCAGCTTACATCCTAGCGGGCAAGAGACCCAGTACTTC.

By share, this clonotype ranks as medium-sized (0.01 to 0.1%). Written as DNA, the CDR3 is TGCGCCAGCAGCAAGGACGGTTTTTACGAGCAGTACTTC. It specifies CASSKDGFYEQYF. This rearrangement joins TRBV5-1 to TRBJ2-7, with D uncertain. Per the germline V gene, CDR1 is SGHRS and CDR2 is YFSETQ. V was cut by 4 bases and J by 4 bases, with 12 bases left in between. CDR3 length: 13 amino acids.

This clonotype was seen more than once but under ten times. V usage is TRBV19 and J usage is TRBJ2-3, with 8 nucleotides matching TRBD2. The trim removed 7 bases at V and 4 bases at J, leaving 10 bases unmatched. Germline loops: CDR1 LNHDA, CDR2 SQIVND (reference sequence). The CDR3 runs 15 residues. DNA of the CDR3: TGTGCCAGTAATCGGGTCGGGAGGGCCCCAGATACGCAGTATTTT. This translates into CASNRVGRAPDTQYF.

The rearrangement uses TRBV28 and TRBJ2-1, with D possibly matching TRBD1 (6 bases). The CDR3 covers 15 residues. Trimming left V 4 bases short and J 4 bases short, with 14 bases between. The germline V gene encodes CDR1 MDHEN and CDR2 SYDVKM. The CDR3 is CASSWLGTKYNEQFF. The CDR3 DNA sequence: TGTGCCAGCAGTTGGTTAGGGACAAAATACAATGAGCAGTTCTTC.

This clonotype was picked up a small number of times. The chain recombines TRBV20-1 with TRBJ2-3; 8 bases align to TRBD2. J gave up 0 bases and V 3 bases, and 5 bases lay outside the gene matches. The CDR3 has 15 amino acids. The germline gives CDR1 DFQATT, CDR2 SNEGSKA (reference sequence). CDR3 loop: CSASLAGLSTDTQYF. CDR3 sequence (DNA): TGCAGTGCTAGTTTAGCGGGGCTTAGCACAGATACGCAGTATTTT.

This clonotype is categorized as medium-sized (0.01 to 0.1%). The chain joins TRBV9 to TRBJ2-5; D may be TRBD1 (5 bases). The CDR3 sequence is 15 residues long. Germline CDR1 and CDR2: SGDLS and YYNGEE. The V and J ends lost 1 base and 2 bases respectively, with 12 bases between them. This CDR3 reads CASSVNPGKQETQYF. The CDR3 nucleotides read TGTGCCAGCAGCGTAAACCCAGGGAAACAAGAGACCCAGTACTTC. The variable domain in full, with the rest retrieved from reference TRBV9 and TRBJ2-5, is DSGVTQTPKHLITATGQRVTLRCSPRSGDLSVYWYQQSLDQGLQFLIQYYNGEERAKGNILERFSAQQFPDLHSELNLSSLELGDSALYFCASSVNPGKQETQYFGPGTRLLVL.

In DNA, the CDR3 is TGCAGTGCTAGCCCAATGGAGGGACTAGCGGGAGGGGAGCAGTTCTTC. Its protein is CSASPMEGLAGGEQFF. The chain employs TRBV20-1 and TRBJ2-1; 16 bases line up with TRBD2. The CDR3 runs to 16 residues. After removal of 3 bases from V and 10 bases from J, the junction contained 9 bases not matched to a gene. Germline V lookup: CDR1 DFQATT, CDR2 SNEGSKA (reference sequence).